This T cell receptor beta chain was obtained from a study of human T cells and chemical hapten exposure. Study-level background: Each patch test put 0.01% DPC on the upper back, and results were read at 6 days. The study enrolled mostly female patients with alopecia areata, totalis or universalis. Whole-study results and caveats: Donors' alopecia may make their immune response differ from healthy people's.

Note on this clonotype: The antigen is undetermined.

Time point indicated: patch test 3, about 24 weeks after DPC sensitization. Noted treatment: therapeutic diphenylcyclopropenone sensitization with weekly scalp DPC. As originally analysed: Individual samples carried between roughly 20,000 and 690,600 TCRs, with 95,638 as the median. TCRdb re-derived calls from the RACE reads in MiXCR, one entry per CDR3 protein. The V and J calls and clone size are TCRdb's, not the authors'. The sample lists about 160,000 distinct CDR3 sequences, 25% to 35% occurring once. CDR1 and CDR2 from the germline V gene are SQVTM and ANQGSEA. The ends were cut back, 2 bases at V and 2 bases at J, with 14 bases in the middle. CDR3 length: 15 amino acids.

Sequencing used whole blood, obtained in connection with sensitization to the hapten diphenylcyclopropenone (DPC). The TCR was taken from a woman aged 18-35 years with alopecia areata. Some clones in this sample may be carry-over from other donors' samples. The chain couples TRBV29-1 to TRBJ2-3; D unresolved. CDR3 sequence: CSVERAESPTDTQYF. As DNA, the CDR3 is TGCAGCGTTGAAAGGGCGGAGAGCCCCACAGATACGCAGTATTTT.